This record looks at one T cell receptor beta chain sequence and its context. The antigen remains undetermined. Naive CD8 cells lacked CD45RO and underwent positive selection for CCR7, leaving out terminally differentiated effector memory CD45RA+ cells. Trimming removed 7 bases from V and 3 bases from J, with 16 bases in between. CDR3 length: 14 amino acids. Germline CDR1 and CDR2: SGDLS and YYNGEE. On sorted subsets, replicate PCRs used approximately 190 ng DNA, or some 27,000 T cell genomes. Using immunoSEQ multiplex PCR, the repertoire was profiled, and TCRdb retains in-frame clones only, with some absent. The profile shows millions of clones, about 95% of them singletons. These data originate in a study of shared clonotypes between healthy human individuals. The wider study: Aged 18 to 49, the donors were a couple of women and a few men. Whole-study findings and limits: When compared with the clonotypes that were shared by all four sorted-subset donors, the non-shared clonotypes turned out to have lower generation probabilities. It was only blood that was sampled, and tissue repertoires likely differ.

The receptor was derived from a man aged 18 to 35 in good health. Material for sequencing was naive CD8+ T cells sorted from blood. The genes are TRBV9 and TRBJ1-2, with a weak D call TRBD1 (5 bases). This CDR3 is CASSFRAGDYGYTF. CDR3 DNA: TGTGCCAGCTCTTTCAGGGCGGGGGACTATGGCTACACCTTC. The variable domain in full, completed from reference TRBV9 and TRBJ1-2, reads DSGVTQTPKHLITATGQRVTLRCSPRSGDLSVYWYQQSLDQGLQFLIQYYNGEERAKGNILERFSAQQFPDLHSELNLSSLELGDSALYFCASSFRAGDYGYTFGSGTRLTVV.